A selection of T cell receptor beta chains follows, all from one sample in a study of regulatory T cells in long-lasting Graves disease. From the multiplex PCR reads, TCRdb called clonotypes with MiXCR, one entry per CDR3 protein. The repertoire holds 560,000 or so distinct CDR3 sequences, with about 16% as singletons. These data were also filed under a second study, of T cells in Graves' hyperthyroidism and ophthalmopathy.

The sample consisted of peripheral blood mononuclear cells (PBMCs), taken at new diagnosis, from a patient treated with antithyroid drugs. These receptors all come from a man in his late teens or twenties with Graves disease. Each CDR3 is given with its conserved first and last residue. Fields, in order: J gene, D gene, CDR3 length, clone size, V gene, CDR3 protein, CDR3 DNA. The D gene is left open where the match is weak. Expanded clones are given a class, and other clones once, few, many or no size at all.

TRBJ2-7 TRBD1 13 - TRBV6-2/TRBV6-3 CASFRQGSYEQYF TGTGCCAGCTTCAGACAGGGATCCTACGAGCAGTACTTC
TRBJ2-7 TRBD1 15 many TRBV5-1 CASSLEVTGSGEQYF TGCGCCAGCAGCTTGGAGGTGACAGGGAGTGGCGAGCAGTACTTC
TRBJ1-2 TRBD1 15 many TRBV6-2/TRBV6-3 CASSYGTEANYGYTF TGTGCCAGCAGTTACGGGACAGAAGCTAACTATGGCTACACCTTC
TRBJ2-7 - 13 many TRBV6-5 CASSYDSSYEQYF TGTGCCAGCAGTTATGACAGCTCCTACGAGCAGTACTTC
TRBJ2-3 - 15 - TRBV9 CASSVAGAYGDTQYF TGTGCCAGCAGCGTAGCAGGGGCATATGGAGATACGCAGTATTTT
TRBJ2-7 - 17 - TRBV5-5 CASSLGLSGAVPYEQYF TGTGCCAGCAGCTTGGGTCTATCAGGAGCAGTTCCCTACGAGCAGTACTTC
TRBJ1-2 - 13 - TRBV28 CASSLLGGYGYTF TGTGCCAGCAGTTTACTCGGGGGCTATGGCTACACCTTC
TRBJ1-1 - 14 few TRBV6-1 CASRAGLRGTEAFF TGTGCCAGCAGGGCAGGGCTCCGAGGGACTGAAGCTTTCTTT
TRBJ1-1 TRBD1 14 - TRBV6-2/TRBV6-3 CASTLRGQNTEAFF TGTGCCAGCACCCTAAGGGGGCAAAACACTGAAGCTTTCTTT
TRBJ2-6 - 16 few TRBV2 CASSEAGFSGANVLTF TGTGCCAGCAGTGAAGCCGGCTTCTCTGGGGCCAACGTCCTGACTTTC
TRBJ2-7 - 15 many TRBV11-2 CASSLDLAAAGMKYF TGTGCCAGCAGCTTAGATCTGGCAGCGGCGGGAATGAAGTACTTC
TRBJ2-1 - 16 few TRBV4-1 CASSQGLKGKGNEQFF TGCGCCAGCAGCCAAGGTCTAAAAGGGAAGGGCAATGAGCAGTTCTTC
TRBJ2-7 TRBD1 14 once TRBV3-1 CASSDGRGSYEQYF TGTGCCAGCAGTGACGGCAGGGGGTCATACGAGCAGTACTTC
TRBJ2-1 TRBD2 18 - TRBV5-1 CASTTRHGAGGRGNEQFF TGCGCCAGCACCACCCGACACGGCGCGGGAGGGAGAGGCAATGAGCAGTTCTTC
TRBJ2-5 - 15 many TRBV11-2 CASSLIAQGGETQYF TGTGCCAGCAGCTTAATAGCCCAGGGGGGTGAGACCCAGTACTTC
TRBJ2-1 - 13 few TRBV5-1 CASSQRDENEQFF TGCGCCAGCAGCCAGAGGGACGAAAATGAGCAGTTCTTC
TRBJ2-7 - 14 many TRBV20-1 CSARDLDWRGEQYF TGCAGTGCTAGAGATCTGGACTGGCGAGGCGAGCAGTACTTC
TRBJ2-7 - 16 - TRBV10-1 CATPGGTAGVIDEQYF TGCGCCACCCCAGGGGGAACCGCGGGAGTTATCGACGAGCAGTACTTC
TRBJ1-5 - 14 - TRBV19 CASSISGVAQPQHF TGTGCCAGTAGTATTAGTGGGGTGGCTCAGCCCCAGCATTTT
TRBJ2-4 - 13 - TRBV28 CASSSEGINIQYF TGTGCCAGCAGTTCCGAGGGGATAAACATTCAGTACTTC
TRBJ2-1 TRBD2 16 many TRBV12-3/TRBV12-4 CASSLTRLAGDNEQFF TGTGCCAGCAGTCTGACCCGACTAGCGGGGGACAATGAGCAGTTCTTC
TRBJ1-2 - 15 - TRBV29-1 CSVGKGDRRLYGYTF TGCAGCGTTGGAAAGGGTGATCGACGCCTCTATGGCTACACCTTC
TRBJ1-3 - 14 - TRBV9 CASSGTLSGNTIYF TGTGCCAGCAGCGGTACTCTTTCTGGAAACACCATATATTTT
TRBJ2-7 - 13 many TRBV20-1 CSAQPTGPYEQYF TGCAGTGCTCAACCTACCGGACCCTACGAGCAGTACTTC
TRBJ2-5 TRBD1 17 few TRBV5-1 CASSSPTGTGNQETQYF TGCGCCAGCAGCTCACCCACCGGGACAGGCAACCAAGAGACCCAGTACTTC